Here is one T cell receptor (beta chain) with its context. This clonotype was counted between two and nine times. Its target antigen remains unknown. One base away there is no much larger clone; base qualities are not given. V loses 7 bases, J loses 5 bases, and the germline ends lie 13 bases apart. Taken from the germline V gene, the CDR1 and CDR2 loops are SGHRS and YFSETQ. Including cysteine and phenylalanine, the CDR3 has 13 amino acids. The kept DNA is CDR3 alone, 39 bases in frame from the first base. This sample was included in a study of response to subunit inactivated influenza vaccine (dated by TCRdb to 2016 to 2019). Study-level background: The study used deep quantitative T cell receptor repertoire profiling to track responses to a trivalent subunit inactivated influenza vaccine. Here is what the overall study found, with its caveats: The authors suggested that each seasonal influenza vaccination may recruit only a limited number of new T cells.

The library was obtained by RT-PCR. TCRdb names Illumina HiSeq 2500 as the instrument used. TCRdb cleaned the public reads at Q25 with fastp, built clones with MiXCR and kept in-frame beta chains. Rows with a matching CDR3 protein are joined into one entry that keeps the most common DNA and genes. The sample records 550,000 to 650,000 distinct CDR3 sequences, 10% to 15% of which are singletons. The ten largest make up about 9.4% of the sample. The rearrangement combines TRBV5-1 with TRBJ2-1; the best D guess is TRBD2, with 5 bases matching. This receptor was identified in a man aged 50-60 years who received an inactivated influenza vaccine. Donor details come from another sample of the same person, matched by shared clones. The sample here was PBMCs from blood, taken on the day of vaccination. In nucleotides, the sequence is TGCGCCAGCTATGAGGGTCCCAACAATGAGCAGTTCTTC. It translates as CASYEGPNNEQFF.